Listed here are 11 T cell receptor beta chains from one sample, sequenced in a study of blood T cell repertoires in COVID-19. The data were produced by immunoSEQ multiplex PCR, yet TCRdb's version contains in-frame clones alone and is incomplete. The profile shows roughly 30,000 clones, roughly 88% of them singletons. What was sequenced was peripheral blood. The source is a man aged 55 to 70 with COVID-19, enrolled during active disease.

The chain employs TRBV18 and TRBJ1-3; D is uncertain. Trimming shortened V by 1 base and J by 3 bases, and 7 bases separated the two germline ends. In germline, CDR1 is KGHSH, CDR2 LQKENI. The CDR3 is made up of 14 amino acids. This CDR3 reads CASSPQENGNTIYF. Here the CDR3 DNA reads TGTGCCAGCTCACCACAGGAGAATGGAAACACCATATATTTT.

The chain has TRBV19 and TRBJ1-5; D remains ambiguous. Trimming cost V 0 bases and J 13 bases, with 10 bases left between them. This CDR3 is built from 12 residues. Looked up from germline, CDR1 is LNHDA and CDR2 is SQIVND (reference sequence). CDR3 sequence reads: CASSIEGEAQHF. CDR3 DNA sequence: TGTGCCAGTAGTATAGAAGGAGAGGCACAGCATTTT.

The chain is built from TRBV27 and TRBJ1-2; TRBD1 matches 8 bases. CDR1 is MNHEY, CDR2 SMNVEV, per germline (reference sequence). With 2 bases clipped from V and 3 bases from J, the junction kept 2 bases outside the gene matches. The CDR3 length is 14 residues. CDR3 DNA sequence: TGTGCCAGCAGTTTACAGGGGGCCCACTATGGCTACACCTTC. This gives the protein CASSLQGAHYGYTF.

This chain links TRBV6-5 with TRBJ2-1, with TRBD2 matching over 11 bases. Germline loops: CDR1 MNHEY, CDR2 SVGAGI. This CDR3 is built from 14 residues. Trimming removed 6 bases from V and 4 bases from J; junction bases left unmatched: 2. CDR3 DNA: TGTGCCAGCAGCCGACTAGCGGGGTACAATGAGCAGTTCTTC. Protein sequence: CASSRLAGYNEQFF.

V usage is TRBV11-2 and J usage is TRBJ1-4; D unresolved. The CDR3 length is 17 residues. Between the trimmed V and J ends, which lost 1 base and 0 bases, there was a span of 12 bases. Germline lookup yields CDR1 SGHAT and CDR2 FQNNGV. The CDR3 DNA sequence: TGTGCCAGCAGCTTAGTACGCGGGTCCCCAACTAATGAAAAACTGTTTTTT. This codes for CASSLVRGSPTNEKLFF.

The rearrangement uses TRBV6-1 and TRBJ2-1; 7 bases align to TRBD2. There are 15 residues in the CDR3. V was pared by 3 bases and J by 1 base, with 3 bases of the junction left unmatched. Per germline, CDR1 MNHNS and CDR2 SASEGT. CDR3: CASSETSKSYNEQFF. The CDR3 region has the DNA TGTGCCAGCAGTGAGACTAGCAAGTCCTACAATGAGCAGTTCTTC.

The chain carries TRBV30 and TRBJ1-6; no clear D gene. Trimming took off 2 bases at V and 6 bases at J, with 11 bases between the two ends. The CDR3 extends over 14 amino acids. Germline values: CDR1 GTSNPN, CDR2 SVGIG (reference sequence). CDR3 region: CAWSSDGSNSPLHF. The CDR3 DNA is TGTGCCTGGAGTTCGGACGGGAGTAATTCACCCCTCCACTTT.

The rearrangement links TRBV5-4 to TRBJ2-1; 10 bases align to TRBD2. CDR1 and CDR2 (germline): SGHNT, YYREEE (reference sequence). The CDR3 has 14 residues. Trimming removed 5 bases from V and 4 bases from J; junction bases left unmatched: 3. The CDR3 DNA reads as TGTGCCAGCAGACCTAGCGGGGGTTACAATGAGCAGTTCTTC. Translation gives CASRPSGGYNEQFF.

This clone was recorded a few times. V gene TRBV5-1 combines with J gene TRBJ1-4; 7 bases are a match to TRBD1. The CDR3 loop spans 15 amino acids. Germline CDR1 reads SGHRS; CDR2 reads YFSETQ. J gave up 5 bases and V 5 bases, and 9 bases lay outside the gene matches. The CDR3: CASRPWGTANEKLFF. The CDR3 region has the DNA TGCGCCAGCAGACCGTGGGGGACAGCGAATGAAAAACTGTTTTTT. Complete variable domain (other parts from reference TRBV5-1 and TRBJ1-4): KAGVTQTPRYLIKTRGQQVTLSCSPISGHRSVSWYQQTPGQGLQFLFEYFSETQRNKGNFPGRFSGRQFSNSRSEMNVSTLELGDSALYLCASRPWGTANEKLFFGSGTQLSVL.

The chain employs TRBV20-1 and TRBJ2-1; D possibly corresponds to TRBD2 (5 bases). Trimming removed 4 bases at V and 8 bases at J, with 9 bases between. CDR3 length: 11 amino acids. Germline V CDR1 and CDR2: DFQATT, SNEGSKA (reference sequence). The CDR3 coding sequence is TGCAGTGCTATTCGGACTGATGAGCAGTTCTTC. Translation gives CSAIRTDEQFF.

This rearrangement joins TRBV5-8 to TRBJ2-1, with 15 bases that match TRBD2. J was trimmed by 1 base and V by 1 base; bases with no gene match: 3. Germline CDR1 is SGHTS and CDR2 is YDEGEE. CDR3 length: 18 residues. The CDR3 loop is CASSLSGLAGGSYNEQFF. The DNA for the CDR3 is TGTGCCAGCAGCTTGAGTGGACTAGCGGGAGGGTCCTACAATGAGCAGTTCTTC.